These 21 T cell receptor beta chains came from one sample sequenced in a study of PD-1 blockade in classical Hodgkin lymphoma. Specified time point: cycle 4 day 1 (C4D1), after more than five weeks of nivolumab. Relapses following autologous stem cell transplantation were seen in all patients, with brentuximab vedotin exposure varying. Clones were read by immunoSEQ multiplex PCR, and TCRdb kept only the in-frame ones, dropping some. This table holds roughly 30,000 clones, 81% found once. The sample was peripheral blood mononuclear cells (PBMCs), taken before the fourth cycle of nivolumab. These receptor sequences come from a human donor with classical Hodgkin lymphoma.

This chain connects TRBV19 to TRBJ1-1; 8 bases agree with TRBD1. The CDR3 loop spans 15 amino acids. Germline CDR1 and CDR2: LNHDA and SQIVND (reference sequence). Trimming at V came to 6 bases and at J to 1 base, leaving 7 bases not matched to a gene. The CDR3: CASRNRGTENTEAFF. CDR3 DNA: TGTGCCAGTAGGAACAGGGGGACGGAGAACACTGAAGCTTTCTTT.

This rearrangement joins TRBV6-5 to TRBJ1-4, with D possibly TRBD1 on 5 matching bases. V lost 4 bases and J 7 bases, leaving 13 bases between the germline ends. The CDR3 length is 14 residues. The germline V gene has CDR1 MNHEY and CDR2 SVGAGI. The CDR3 sequence: CASSLRGIAEKLFF. For the CDR3, the DNA is TGTGCCAGCAGTTTACGGGGGATTGCTGAAAAACTGTTTTTT.

This sequence joins TRBV27 and TRBJ2-1; TRBD2 might be the D (5 bases). CDR3 length: 10 amino acids. V lost 8 bases and J lost 10, with 9 bases in between. Germline loops: CDR1 MNHEY, CDR2 SMNVEV (reference sequence). The CDR3 nucleotides read TGTGCCAGCGGAAGAGGGGAGCAGTTCTTC. Residues: CASGRGEQFF.

The V and J genes are TRBV10-1 and TRBJ2-5; D might be TRBD2 (5 bases). Germline V gene sequence: CDR1 WNHNN, CDR2 SYGVQD (reference sequence). V was cut by 0 bases and J by 3 bases, with 11 bases left in between. The CDR3 runs 15 residues. The CDR3 bases are TGCGCCAGCAGTGAGTCGACGGTCGGGAAAGAGACCCAGTACTTC. Amino acids: CASSESTVGKETQYF.

J is TRBJ2-7 and V is TRBV10-3; 8 bases agree with TRBD1. Germline V gives CDR1 ENHRY, CDR2 SYGVKD. CDR3 length: 14 amino acids. V lost 4 bases and J lost 1; bases outside the gene matches: 3. The CDR3 loop reads CAISGDRGSYEQYV. Here the CDR3 DNA reads TGTGCCATCAGTGGTGACAGGGGATCCTACGAGCAGTACGTC.

This clone is a singleton in its sample. V gene TRBV10-3 combines with J gene TRBJ2-5; D may be TRBD1 (5 bases). The CDR3 consists of 11 residues. Trimming shortened V by 10 bases and J by 2 bases, and 8 bases separated the two germline ends. Germline CDR1 is ENHRY and CDR2 is SYGVKD. As DNA, the CDR3 is TGTGCCACTCAGGGTCAAGAGACCCAGTACTTC. This gives the protein CATQGQETQYF.

The chain is built from TRBV7-2 and TRBJ1-3, with D possibly matching TRBD1 (5 bases). V was trimmed by 5 bases and J by 0 bases, leaving 17 bases between them. The CDR3 has 17 residues. CDR1 is SGHTA and CDR2 is FQGNSA in the germline V gene. CDR3 sequence reads: CASSTLFGARSGNTIYF. In DNA, the CDR3 is TGTGCCAGCAGCACCCTCTTTGGGGCCCGCTCTGGAAACACCATATATTTT. The full variable domain, with the rest looked up from reference TRBV7-2 and TRBJ1-3, is GAGVSQSPSNKVTEKGKDVELRCDPISGHTALYWYRQSLGQGLEFLIYFQGNSAPDKSGLPSDRFSAERTGGSVSTLTIQRTQQEDSAVYLCASSTLFGARSGNTIYFGEGSWLTVV.

The V and J genes are TRBV6-6 and TRBJ2-7; 8 bases map to TRBD1. The CDR3 is 13 amino acids. CDR1 is MNHNY and CDR2 is SVGAGI in the germline V gene (reference sequence). Trimming cost V 1 base and J 7 bases; bases outside gene matches: 3. The CDR3 reads CASSYLTGGEQYF. CDR3 DNA sequence: TGTGCCAGCAGTTACTTAACAGGGGGGGAGCAGTACTTC.

The chain carries TRBV2 and TRBJ2-1, with unresolved D. The CDR3 spans 11 residues. From germline, CDR1 is SNHLY and CDR2 FYNNEI. Deletions cut 4 bases from V and 6 bases from J, with 4 bases between. Written as DNA, the CDR3 is TGTGCCAGCAGTGCGCCCAATGAGCAGTTCTTC. Translation gives CASSAPNEQFF.

The chain couples TRBV19 to TRBJ2-6; 12 nucleotides match TRBD1. V lost 3 bases to trimming and J lost 0 bases; unmatched junction nucleotides: 3. The CDR3 is 18 amino acids. Germline CDR1 reads LNHDA; CDR2 reads SQIVND (reference sequence). The CDR3 DNA sequence: TGTGCCAGTAGTATCCGGGACAGGGGGCTCTCTGGGGCCAACGTCCTGACTTTC. Translating gives CASSIRDRGLSGANVLTF.

The chain links TRBV5-6 to TRBJ2-5, with D unresolved. Looked up from germline, CDR1 is SGHDT and CDR2 is YYEEEE. CDR3 length: 13 amino acids. V was pared by 0 bases and J by 1 base, with 4 bases between. The CDR3 DNA follows: TGTGCCAGCAGCTTGGGAGTCCAAGAGACCCAGTACTTC. Protein: CASSLGVQETQYF.

The chain links TRBV15 to TRBJ2-7; 9 bases match TRBD1. CDR3 length equals 14 residues. J was trimmed by 4 bases and V by 3 bases; bases with no gene match: 4. Germline values: CDR1 LNHNV, CDR2 YYDKDF (reference sequence). CDR3 region: CATSRGDRVYEQYF. CDR3 bases: TGTGCCACCAGCAGGGGGGACAGGGTATACGAGCAGTACTTC.

V gene TRBV2 combines with J gene TRBJ1-1; 9 positions match TRBD1. CDR3 length: 15 residues. From germline, CDR1 is SNHLY and CDR2 FYNNEI. J gave up 4 bases and V 2 bases, and 5 bases lay outside the gene matches. The CDR3 coding sequence is TGTGCCAGCAGTGAATTGGGACAGGGCGTCACTGAAGCTTTCTTT. Its translation is CASSELGQGVTEAFF.

This sequence joins TRBV28 and TRBJ2-7; D perhaps matches TRBD1 (5 bases). V was cut by 5 bases and J by 2 bases, with 13 bases left in between. Germline V gene lookup returns CDR1 MDHEN and CDR2 SYDVKM. The CDR3 sequence is 14 residues long. In DNA form, the CDR3 reads TGTGCCAGCAGTGAACAGGAGAAACCCTACGAGCAGTACGTC. The encoded protein is CASSEQEKPYEQYV.

In its sample, this clone was seen once. The V and J genes are TRBV19 and TRBJ1-4, with D perhaps TRBD1 (5 bases). V lost 1 base, J lost 6 bases, and 15 bases lay in between. Germline CDR1 and CDR2: LNHDA and SQIVND (reference sequence). This CDR3 spans 16 amino acids. As DNA, the CDR3 is TGTGCCAGTAGTATAGGAATCGGGCAGGGTGATGAAAAACTGTTTTTT. This gives the protein CASSIGIGQGDEKLFF. The whole variable domain, filled in from reference TRBV19 and TRBJ1-4, reads DGGITQSPKYLFRKEGQNVTLSCEQNLNHDAMYWYRQDPGQGLRLIYYSQIVNDFQKGDIAEGYSVSREKKESFPLTVTSAQKNPTAFYLCASSIGIGQGDEKLFFGSGTQLSVL.

The chain links TRBV5-4 to TRBJ1-2, with 7 bases that match TRBD1. The length of the CDR3 is 14 residues. Per the germline V gene, CDR1 is SGHNT and CDR2 is YYREEE (reference sequence). V was pared by 3 bases and J by 4 bases, with 6 bases of the junction left unmatched. The CDR3 here is CASSSLTGLYGYTF. The CDR3 coding sequence is TGTGCCAGCAGCTCGCTGACAGGGCTCTATGGCTACACCTTC.

The chain couples TRBV14 to TRBJ2-2; D gene ambiguous. Trimming stripped 4 bases from V and 7 bases from J, with 13 bases between. The CDR3 length is 14 residues. The germline V gene has CDR1 SGHDN and CDR2 FVKESK. Here the CDR3 DNA reads TGTGCCAGCAGCCCCCCGGCCACCGGCGGGGAGCTGTTTTTT. Translated: CASSPPATGGELFF.

The CDR3, as DNA: TGTGCCACCAGCTCAGCGTATCCCGAAGAGACCCAGTACTTC. Its protein product is CATSSAYPEETQYF. The chain joins TRBV15 to TRBJ2-5; D call uncertain. The CDR3 spans 14 residues. Germline V gene data show CDR1 as LNHNV and CDR2 as YYDKDF (reference sequence). Trimming stripped 5 bases from V and 3 bases from J, with 13 bases between.

The chain recombines TRBV25-1 with TRBJ1-1; the D is unclear. Per germline, CDR1 MGHDK and CDR2 SYGVNS. V gave up 5 bases and J gave up 1 base, with 14 bases separating them. The CDR3 totals 15 residues. CDR3 in DNA: TGTGCCAGCAGTTCCGGGAGGCGACGGAACACTGAAGCTTTCTTT. This translates into CASSSGRRRNTEAFF.

A single count supports this clone. The V and J genes are TRBV28 and TRBJ2-1; the D is unclear. Trimming shortened V by 6 bases and J by 10 bases, and 28 bases separated the two germline ends. The CDR3 length is 17 residues. Germline CDR1 reads MDHEN; CDR2 reads SYDVKM. The CDR3 is CASSFTLLMGRGREQFF. The CDR3 DNA sequence: TGTGCCAGCAGCTTCACCCTCTTAATGGGTCGCGGACGGGAGCAGTTCTTC. Based on the CDR3 plus reference TRBV28 and TRBJ2-1, the full variable domain is DVKVTQSSRYLVKRTGEKVFLECVQDMDHENMFWYRQDPGLGLRLIYFSYDVKMKEKGDIPEGYSVSREKKERFSLILESASTNQTSMYLCASSFTLLMGRGREQFFGPGTRLTVL.

This chain links TRBV5-4 with TRBJ1-6; D possibly corresponds to TRBD1 (6 bases). The CDR3 is 16 amino acids. In germline, CDR1 is SGHNT, CDR2 YYREEE (reference sequence). V lost 0 bases and J 6 bases, leaving 13 bases between the germline ends. In DNA, the CDR3 is TGTGCCAGCAGCTTGGATGTTGGGGGGCCTAATTCACCCCTCCACTTT. It encodes CASSLDVGGPNSPLHF.